This TCR beta chain was recovered during a study of graft-versus-host responses after intestinal transplantation (TCRdb year 2021). Background on the whole study: Multivisceral, liver-intestinal, or isolated intestinal transplants were received by the recipients. Every recipient was given anti-thymocyte globulin induction, then maintenance tacrolimus and steroids for roughly 3 years. Alloreactive clones were identified by sequencing pre-transplant mixed lymphocyte reaction products and comparing them with unstimulated pre-transplant donor and recipient T cells. Bulk TCR-beta CDR3 sequencing was used to track graft-versus-host and host-versus-graft alloreactive T cell clones in the graft, circulation and bone marrow after intestinal transplantation. The cohort enrolled about two dozen intestinal transplant recipients, one of whom was a retransplant, and a few patients without pretransplant specimens were excluded. Rather than being sequenced by the commercial service, samples from three later patients were sequenced in-house on an Illumina MiSeq and processed with MiXCR. Donor T cell macrochimerism was defined as a peak of at least 4% donor T cells among recipient peripheral blood mononuclear cells.

Library preparation employed the immunoSEQ multiplex PCR assay. For most patients, genomic DNA was isolated with the Qiagen DNeasy Blood and Tissue Kit and sent frozen to Adaptive Biotechnologies for TCR sequencing. High-throughput TCR-beta CDR3 sequencing of genomic DNA from most patients was performed by Adaptive Biotechnologies. As for the original processing: Adaptive's ImmunoSEQ software was the source of the TCR sequencing data for 15 to 20 patients, while a few other patients were processed with MiXCR and VDJtools. CD4 versus CD8 sorting errors were corrected by removing sequences found in both subsets at a frequency ratio below 5:1. CDR3 nucleotide sequences shared by donor and recipient were removed because the origin of these sequences could not be assigned. To count as alloreactive, a clone needed at least 2-fold expansion over unstimulated cells and a minimum CFSE-low frequency of 0.002% (template counts) or 0.001% (read counts). A clone was considered mappable if detected in the sequenced pre-transplant spleen, lymph node, or MLR CFSE-low populations of the donor or recipient. Cumulative frequency of alloreactive clones was calculated as a percentage of all sequences weighted by copy number. This immuneACCESS table, as held by TCRdb, lists in-frame sequences with V and J called but not all clones. Of the missing ones, under half trace to an unresolved V gene in checked studies; the others have no known cause. V and J calls and clone size are copied from that table; D and trimming were computed from the DNA. A total of roughly 89,000 clones appear in this sample, 91% of them only once. Roughly 0.1% of the sample is taken by the ten largest.

The time point label here, explained by the study, means: cells obtained before transplantation from donor or recipient. CD3+CD4+ and CD3+CD8+ populations were FACS-sorted from unstimulated pre-transplant donor and recipient cells taken from spleen or lymph nodes. This clone is a singleton in its sample. This receptor's antigen is unknown. No much larger clone is present one base from it, and per-base qualities are unavailable. General findings and caveats noted by the study authors: Early after transplant, peak levels of circulating GvH clones were associated with declines in HvG clones. The conclusions were limited by the relatively low number and heterogeneity of the intestinal transplant patients. GvH clones turned up in recipient bone marrow, with some appearing earlier in ileal mucosa or blood, a pattern consistent with an intestinal mucosal origin. In the allografts of patients with donor T cell macrochimerism, GvH to HvG T cell clonal ratios were high.

The TCR originated in a human donor who received an intestinal transplant. Source: unstimulated CD4+ T cells sorted from spleen or lymph node cells, taken before intestinal transplant.

The DNA sequence reads TGTGCCAGCAAACAGGGCGGTTCACCCCTCCACTTT. It encodes CASKQGGSPLHF. Rearrangement joined TRBV27 to TRBJ1-6; the best D guess is TRBD1, with 6 bases matching. From a lookup of the germline V gene (reference sequence), CDR1 and CDR2 are MNHEY and SMNVEV. Deletion took 7 bases off V and 9 bases off J, with a span of 10 bases between the germline ends. The CDR3 covers 12 residues, taking in both the cysteine and the phenylalanine. The retained sequence is limited to the CDR3, 36 bases, with the frame set at the first base.